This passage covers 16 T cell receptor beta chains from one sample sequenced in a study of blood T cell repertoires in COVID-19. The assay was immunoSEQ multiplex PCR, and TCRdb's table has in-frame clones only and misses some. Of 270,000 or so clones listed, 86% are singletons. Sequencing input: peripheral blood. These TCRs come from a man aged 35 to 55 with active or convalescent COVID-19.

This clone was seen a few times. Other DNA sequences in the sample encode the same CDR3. The chain's CDR3 is CASSRTSGGYEQYF. The CDR3 region has the DNA TGTGCCAGCAGTCGGACTAGCGGGGGGTACGAGCAGTACTTC. This chain uses TRBV27 with TRBJ2-7; 14 bases line up with TRBD2. The CDR3 contains 14 residues. The germline V gene encodes CDR1 MNHEY and CDR2 SMNVEV (reference sequence). The V and J ends lost 5 bases and 4 bases, in that order; junction bases with no gene match: 1.

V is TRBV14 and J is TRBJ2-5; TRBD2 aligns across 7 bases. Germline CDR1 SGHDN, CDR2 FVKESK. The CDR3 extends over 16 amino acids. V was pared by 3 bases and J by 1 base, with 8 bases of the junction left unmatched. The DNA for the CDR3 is TGTGCCAGCAGCCAGGGACCTAGCGGCTCCCAAGAGACCCAGTACTTC. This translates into CASSQGPSGSQETQYF.

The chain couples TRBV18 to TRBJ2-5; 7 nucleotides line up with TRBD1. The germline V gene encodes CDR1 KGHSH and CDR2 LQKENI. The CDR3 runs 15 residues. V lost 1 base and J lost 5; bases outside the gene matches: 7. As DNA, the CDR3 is TGTGCCAGCTCACCACAGGGGACAGTTGGTGAGACCCAGTACTTC. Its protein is CASSPQGTVGETQYF.

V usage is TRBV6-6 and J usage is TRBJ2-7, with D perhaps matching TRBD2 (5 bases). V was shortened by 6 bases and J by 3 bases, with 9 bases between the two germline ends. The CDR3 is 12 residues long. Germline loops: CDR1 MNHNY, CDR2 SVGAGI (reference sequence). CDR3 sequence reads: CASRGSDYEQYF. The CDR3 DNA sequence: TGTGCCAGCAGAGGGAGCGACTACGAGCAGTACTTC.

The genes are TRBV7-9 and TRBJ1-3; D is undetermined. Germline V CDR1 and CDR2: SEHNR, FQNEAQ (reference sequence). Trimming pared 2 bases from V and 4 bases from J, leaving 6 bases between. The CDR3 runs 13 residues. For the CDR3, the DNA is TGTGCCAGCAGCTTAACTTCAGGAAACACCATATATTTT. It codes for CASSLTSGNTIYF.

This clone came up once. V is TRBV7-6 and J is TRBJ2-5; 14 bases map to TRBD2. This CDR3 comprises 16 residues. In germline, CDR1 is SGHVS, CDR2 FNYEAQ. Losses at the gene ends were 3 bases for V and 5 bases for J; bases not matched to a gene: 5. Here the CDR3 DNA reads TGTGCCAGCAGCTTCCGACTAGCGGGGGGGCCGGAGACCCAGTACTTC. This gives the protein CASSFRLAGGPETQYF.

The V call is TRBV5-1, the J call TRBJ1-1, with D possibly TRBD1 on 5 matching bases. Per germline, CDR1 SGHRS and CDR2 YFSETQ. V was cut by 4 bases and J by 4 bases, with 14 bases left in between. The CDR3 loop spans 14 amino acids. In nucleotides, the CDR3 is TGCGCCAGCAGCCCGGGGGGAGGGATCACTGAAGCTTTCTTT. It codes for CASSPGGGITEAFF. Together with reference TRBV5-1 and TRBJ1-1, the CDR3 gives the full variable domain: KAGVTQTPRYLIKTRGQQVTLSCSPISGHRSVSWYQQTPGQGLQFLFEYFSETQRNKGNFPGRFSGRQFSNSRSEMNVSTLELGDSALYLCASSPGGGITEAFFGQGTRLTVV.

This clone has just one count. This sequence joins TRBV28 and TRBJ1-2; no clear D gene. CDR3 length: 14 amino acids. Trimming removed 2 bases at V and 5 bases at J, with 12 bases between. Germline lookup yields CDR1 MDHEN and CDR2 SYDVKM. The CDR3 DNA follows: TGTGCCAGCAGTTTACGAGGGCCTTCGTATGGCTACACCTTC. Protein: CASSLRGPSYGYTF.

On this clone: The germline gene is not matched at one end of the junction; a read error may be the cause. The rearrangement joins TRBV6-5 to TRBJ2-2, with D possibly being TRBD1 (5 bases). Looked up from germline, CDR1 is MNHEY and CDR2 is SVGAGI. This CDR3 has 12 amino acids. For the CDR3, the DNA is TGCGCCCCTACCAGGGCCTACGGGGAGCTGTTTTTT. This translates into CAPTRAYGELFF.

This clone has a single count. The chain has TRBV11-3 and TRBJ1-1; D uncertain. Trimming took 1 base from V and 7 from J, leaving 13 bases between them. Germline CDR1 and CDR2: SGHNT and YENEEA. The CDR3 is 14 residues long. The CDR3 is CASSLAGGDIEAFF. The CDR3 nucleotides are TGTGCCAGCAGCTTAGCTGGCGGTGATATTGAAGCTTTCTTT.

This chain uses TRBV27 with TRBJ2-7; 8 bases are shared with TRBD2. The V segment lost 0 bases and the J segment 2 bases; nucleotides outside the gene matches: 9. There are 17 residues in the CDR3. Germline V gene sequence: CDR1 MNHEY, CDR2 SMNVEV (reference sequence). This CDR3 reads CASSLSGRGGYTYEQYF. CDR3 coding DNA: TGTGCCAGCAGTTTATCGGGTCGGGGGGGCTACACCTACGAGCAGTACTTC.

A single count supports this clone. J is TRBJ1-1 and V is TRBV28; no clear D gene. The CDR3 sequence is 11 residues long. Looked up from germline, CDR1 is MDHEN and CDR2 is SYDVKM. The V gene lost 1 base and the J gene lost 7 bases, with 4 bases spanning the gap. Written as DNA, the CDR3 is TGTGCCAGCAGTTTATCCGGTGAAGCTTTCTTT. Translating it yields CASSLSGEAFF.

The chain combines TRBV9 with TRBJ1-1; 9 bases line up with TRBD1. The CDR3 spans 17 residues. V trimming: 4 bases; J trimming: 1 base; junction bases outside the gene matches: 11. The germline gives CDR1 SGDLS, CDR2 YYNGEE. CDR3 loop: CASSPSTGGVGNTEAFF. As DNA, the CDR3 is TGTGCCAGCAGCCCTTCGACAGGGGGGGTTGGGAACACTGAAGCTTTCTTT.

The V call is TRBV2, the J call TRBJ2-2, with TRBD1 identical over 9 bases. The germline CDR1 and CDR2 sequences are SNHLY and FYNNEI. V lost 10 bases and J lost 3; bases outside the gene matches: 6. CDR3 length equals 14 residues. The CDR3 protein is CAIWDRAHTGELFF. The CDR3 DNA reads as TGTGCCATCTGGGACAGGGCCCACACCGGGGAGCTGTTTTTT.

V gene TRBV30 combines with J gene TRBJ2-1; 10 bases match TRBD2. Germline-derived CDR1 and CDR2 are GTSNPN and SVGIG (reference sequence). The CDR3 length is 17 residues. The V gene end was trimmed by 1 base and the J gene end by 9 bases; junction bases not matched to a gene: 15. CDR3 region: CAWSETRVASGSGEQFF. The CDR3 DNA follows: TGTGCCTGGAGTGAAACGAGGGTGGCTAGCGGGAGTGGTGAGCAGTTCTTC.

In DNA, the CDR3 is TGTGCCAGCAGCTTCACATCAGGGGACTACGAGCAGTACTTC. It is translated as CASSFTSGDYEQYF. This chain uses TRBV5-8 with TRBJ2-7; TRBD1 might be the D (6 bases). Germline CDR1 reads SGHTS; CDR2 reads YDEGEE. This CDR3 contains 14 residues. With 2 bases removed from V and 3 bases from J, the gap between germline ends came to 12 bases.